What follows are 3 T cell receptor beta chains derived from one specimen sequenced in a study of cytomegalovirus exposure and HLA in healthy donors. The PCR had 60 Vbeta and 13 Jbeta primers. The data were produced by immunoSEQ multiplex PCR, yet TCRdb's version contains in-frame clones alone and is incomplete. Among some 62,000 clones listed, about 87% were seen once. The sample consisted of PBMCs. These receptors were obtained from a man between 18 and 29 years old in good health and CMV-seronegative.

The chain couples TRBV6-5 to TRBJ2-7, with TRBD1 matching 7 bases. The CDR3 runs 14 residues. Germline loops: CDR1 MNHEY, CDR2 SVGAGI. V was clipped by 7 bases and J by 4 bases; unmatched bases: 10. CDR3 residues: CASTPTGIGYEQYF. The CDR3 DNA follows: TGTGCCAGCACCCCGACAGGGATAGGATACGAGCAGTACTTC.

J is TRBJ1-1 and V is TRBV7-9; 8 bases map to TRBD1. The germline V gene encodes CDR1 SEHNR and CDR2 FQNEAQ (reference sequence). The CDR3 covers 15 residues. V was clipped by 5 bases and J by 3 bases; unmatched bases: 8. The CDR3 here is CASSIGTGYDTEAFF. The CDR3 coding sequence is TGTGCCAGCAGCATAGGGACAGGTTATGACACTGAAGCTTTCTTT.

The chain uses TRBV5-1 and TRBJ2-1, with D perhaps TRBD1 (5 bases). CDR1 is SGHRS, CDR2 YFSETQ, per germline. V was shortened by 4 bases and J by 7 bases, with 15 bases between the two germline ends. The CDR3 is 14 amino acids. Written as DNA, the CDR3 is TGCGCCAGCAGCGACCAGGGTAAAGTGAATGAGCAGTTCTTC. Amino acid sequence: CASSDQGKVNEQFF.